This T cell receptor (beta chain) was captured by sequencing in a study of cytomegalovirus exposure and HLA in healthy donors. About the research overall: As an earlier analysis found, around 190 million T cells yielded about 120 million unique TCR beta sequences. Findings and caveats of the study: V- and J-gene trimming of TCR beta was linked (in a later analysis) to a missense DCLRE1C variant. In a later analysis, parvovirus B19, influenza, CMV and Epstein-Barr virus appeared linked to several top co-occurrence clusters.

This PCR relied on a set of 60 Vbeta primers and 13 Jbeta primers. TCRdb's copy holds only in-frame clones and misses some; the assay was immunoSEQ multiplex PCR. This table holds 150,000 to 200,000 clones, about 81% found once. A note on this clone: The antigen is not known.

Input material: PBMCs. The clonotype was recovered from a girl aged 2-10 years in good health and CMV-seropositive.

CDR3 region: CASSPRGIGEWANQPQHF. CDR3 in DNA: TGTGCCAGCAGCCCCCGGGGGATTGGGGAATGGGCTAATCAGCCCCAGCATTTT. The chain has TRBV5-8 and TRBJ1-5, with a weak D call TRBD1 (5 bases). CDR1 is SGHTS and CDR2 is YDEGEE in the germline V gene. Trimming pared 4 bases from V and 4 bases from J, leaving 24 bases between. The CDR3 is 18 residues long.